This TCR beta chain stems from a study of HIV-infected patients and healthy controls. The study's findings and limits: CMV-associated CDR3s mostly grew nonsignificantly during therapy, while HIV-associated CDR3s declined significantly. In healthy controls, MAIT alpha CDR3s were common; in HIV+ repertoires, severely depleted.

This clonotype was seen many times. Its antigen is unknown. The repertoire came from unfractionated whole blood and reflected all unsorted peripheral T cells. Looked up from germline, CDR1 is SGHRS and CDR2 is YFSETQ. The CDR3 has 16 amino acids. Alpha and beta constant-region primers primed reverse transcription of approximately 500 ng RNA. Alpha and beta chain libraries were made separately by chain-specific third strand synthesis with multiplexing indices. All rearrangements within a chain used one primer pair; cDNA molecules carried barcodes. A 12-nucleotide barcode per molecule came from two concatenated random hexamers added pre-amplification. TCRdb independently ran MiXCR on the 5' RACE reads; one entry per CDR3 protein. The repertoire holds more than 7,500 distinct CDR3 sequences, 9% to 10% seen once, with 20% to 25% in the top ten.

The TCR was taken from an adult with HIV infection. The rearrangement links TRBV5-1 to TRBJ2-3; 8 positions agree with TRBD2. Sequenced here: blood, sampled before antiretroviral therapy. The DNA of the CDR3 is TGCGCTTCCGCGGCGACTAGCGCGACTAGCACAGATACGCAGTATTTT. Translating it yields CASAATSATSTDTQYF.